This T cell receptor (beta chain) is drawn from a study of graft-versus-host responses after intestinal transplantation. Whole-study findings and limits: GvH clones surfaced in recipient marrow, some emerging earlier in ileum or blood.

A word on this clone: Antigen specificity is unknown. Other DNA variants within this sample encode the same CDR3.

The CDR3 covers 12 residues. Looked up from germline, CDR1 is SGHDT and CDR2 is YYEEEE. The V end was cut by 4 bases, the J end by 4 bases, with 5 bases between. Clones were sequenced by immunoSEQ multiplex PCR, and TCRdb holds only the in-frame ones, with some missing. This table holds approximately 90,000 clones, about 89% found once. This TCR derives from a human donor who received an intestinal transplant. The genes are TRBV5-6 and TRBJ2-2; the D is unclear. Sample: unstimulated CD8+ T cells sorted from spleen or lymph node cells, taken before intestinal transplant. Here the CDR3 reads CASSPGTGELFF. DNA for the CDR3: TGTGCCAGCAGCCCTGGCACCGGGGAGCTGTTTTTT. The full variable domain, in which reference TRBV5-6 and TRBJ2-2 provide the parts outside the CDR3, is DAGVTQSPTHLIKTRGQQVTLRCSPKSGHDTVSWYQQALGQGPQFIFQYYEEEERQRGNFPDRFSGHQFPNYSSELNVNALLLGDSALYLCASSPGTGELFFGEGSRLTVL.